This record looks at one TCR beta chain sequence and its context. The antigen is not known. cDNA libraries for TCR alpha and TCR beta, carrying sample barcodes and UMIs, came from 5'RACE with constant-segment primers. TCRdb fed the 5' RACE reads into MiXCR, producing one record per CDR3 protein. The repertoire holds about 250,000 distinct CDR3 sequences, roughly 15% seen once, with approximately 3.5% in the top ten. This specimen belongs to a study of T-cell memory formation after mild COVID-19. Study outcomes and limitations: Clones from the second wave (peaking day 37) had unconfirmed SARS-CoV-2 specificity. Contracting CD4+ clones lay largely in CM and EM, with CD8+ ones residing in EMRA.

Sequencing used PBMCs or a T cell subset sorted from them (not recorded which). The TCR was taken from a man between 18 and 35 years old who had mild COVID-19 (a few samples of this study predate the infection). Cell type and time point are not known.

CDR3 residues: CSARASGLESPLHF. The CDR3 region has the DNA TGCAGCGCCCGAGCATCAGGGCTGGAATCACCCCTCCACTTT. V gene TRBV29-1 combines with J gene TRBJ1-6, with D perhaps TRBD1 (5 bases). The length of the CDR3 is 14 residues. CDR1 is SQVTM, CDR2 ANQGSEA, per germline. Trimming removed 7 bases at V and 10 bases at J, with 20 bases between.